These 10 T cell receptor beta chains share one sample of origin, sequenced in a study of shared clonotypes between healthy human individuals. The protocol was immunoSEQ multiplex PCR, while the TCRdb copy is restricted to in-frame clones and leaves out a portion. The sample lists hundreds of thousands of clones, approximately 96% seen once, with less than 0.12% in the top ten. In the naive CD8 group, cells lacked CD45RO and were positively selected for CCR7, so terminally differentiated effector memory CD45RA+ cells were left out. The specimen was naive CD8+ T cells sorted from blood. All receptors derive from a woman younger than 45 in good health.

This chain uses TRBV5-4 with TRBJ2-7, with TRBD2 identical over 9 bases. Per germline, CDR1 SGHNT and CDR2 YYREEE (reference sequence). The V segment lost 4 bases and the J segment 7 bases; nucleotides outside the gene matches: 9. CDR3 length equals 14 residues. The CDR3 DNA is TGTGCCAGCAGCCTACCGGGACTAGCACGGGAGCAGTACTTC. Translation: CASSLPGLAREQYF.

This chain joins TRBV5-5 and TRBJ2-7; 9 nucleotides match TRBD1. Trimming took 4 bases from V and 2 from J; bases not matched to a gene: 7. In germline, CDR1 is SGHKS, CDR2 YYEKEE (reference sequence). The CDR3 covers 15 residues. The CDR3 nucleotides are TGTGCCAGCAGCCTATGGACAGGGGCGACCTACGAGCAGTACTTC. Amino acids: CASSLWTGATYEQYF. The full variable domain, in which reference TRBV5-5 and TRBJ2-7 provide the parts outside the CDR3, is DAGVTQSPTHLIKTRGQQVTLRCSPISGHKSVSWYQQVLGQGPQFIFQYYEKEERGRGNFPDRFSARQFPNYSSELNVNALLLGDSALYLCASSLWTGATYEQYFGPGTRLTVT.

V gene TRBV11-2 combines with J gene TRBJ1-1; D possibly corresponds to TRBD1 (6 bases). The CDR3 has 15 residues. The ends were cut back, 2 bases at V and 1 base at J, with 11 bases in the middle. Per the germline V gene, CDR1 is SGHAT and CDR2 is FQNNGV. Here the CDR3 DNA reads TGTGCCAGCAGCTTATCAGGCAGGGGGAACACTGAAGCTTTCTTT. As protein: CASSLSGRGNTEAFF.

The V call is TRBV2, the J call TRBJ2-3; perhaps TRBD2 as D (6 bases). The germline V gene encodes CDR1 SNHLY and CDR2 FYNNEI. V was trimmed by 0 bases and J by 2 bases, leaving 12 bases between them. The CDR3 covers 16 residues. CDR3 sequence reads: CASSEAELADTDTQYF. For the CDR3, the DNA is TGTGCCAGCAGTGAAGCGGAATTAGCGGACACAGATACGCAGTATTTT.

The rearrangement uses TRBV9 and TRBJ1-3, with a possible D match to TRBD1 (5 bases). V lost 3 bases to trimming and J lost 0 bases, with 13 bases between them. The CDR3 spans 16 residues. Germline V gene sequence: CDR1 SGDLS, CDR2 YYNGEE. Here the CDR3 DNA reads TGTGCCAGCAGCGCCCCTGACAGATTCTCTGGAAACACCATATATTTT. This gives the protein CASSAPDRFSGNTIYF. The whole variable domain, filled in from reference TRBV9 and TRBJ1-3, reads DSGVTQTPKHLITATGQRVTLRCSPRSGDLSVYWYQQSLDQGLQFLIQYYNGEERAKGNILERFSAQQFPDLHSELNLSSLELGDSALYFCASSAPDRFSGNTIYFGEGSWLTVV.

The rearrangement joins TRBV13 to TRBJ2-1; TRBD2 aligns across 7 bases. V dropped 0 bases and J dropped 8; count of bases not matched to a gene: 13. This CDR3 has 17 amino acids. In germline, CDR1 is PRHDT, CDR2 FYEKMQ (reference sequence). The CDR3 reads CASSLGPPGGSTDEQFF. The CDR3 DNA reads as TGTGCCAGCAGCTTAGGCCCCCCGGGGGGTTCCACGGATGAGCAGTTCTTC.

This sequence joins TRBV9 and TRBJ2-1; TRBD2 aligns across 11 bases. Germline V CDR1 and CDR2: SGDLS, YYNGEE. The CDR3 consists of 17 residues. The V segment lost 1 base and the J segment 7 bases; nucleotides outside the gene matches: 10. The DNA for the CDR3 is TGTGCCAGCAGCGTAAGGTTAGCGGGAGGGCCCGAGAATGAGCAGTTCTTC. As protein: CASSVRLAGGPENEQFF.

The chain carries TRBV28 and TRBJ2-1, with D possibly matching TRBD2 (6 bases). V lost 5 bases and J 5 bases, leaving 10 bases between the germline ends. Per the germline V gene, CDR1 is MDHEN and CDR2 is SYDVKM. The CDR3 length is 13 residues. The CDR3 nucleotides read TGTGCCAGCAGTCGGGGAGGCCACAATGAGCAGTTCTTC. It encodes CASSRGGHNEQFF.

This sequence joins TRBV28 and TRBJ1-2; the D gene is possibly TRBD1 (6 bases). V was shortened by 0 bases and J by 0 bases, with 8 bases between the two germline ends. Germline V gene sequence: CDR1 MDHEN, CDR2 SYDVKM. The CDR3 loop spans 15 amino acids. CDR3 loop: CASSLWGQSNYGYTF. The CDR3, as DNA: TGTGCCAGCAGTTTATGGGGACAATCTAACTATGGCTACACCTTC.

This rearrangement joins TRBV4-1 to TRBJ2-7; TRBD1 might be the D (6 bases). Trimming stripped 5 bases from V and 1 base from J, with 9 bases between. The germline gives CDR1 MGHRA, CDR2 YSYEKL. There are 13 residues in the CDR3. The CDR3 bases are TGCGCCAGCAGCTGGACAGATTCCTACGAGCAGTACTTC. It encodes CASSWTDSYEQYF.